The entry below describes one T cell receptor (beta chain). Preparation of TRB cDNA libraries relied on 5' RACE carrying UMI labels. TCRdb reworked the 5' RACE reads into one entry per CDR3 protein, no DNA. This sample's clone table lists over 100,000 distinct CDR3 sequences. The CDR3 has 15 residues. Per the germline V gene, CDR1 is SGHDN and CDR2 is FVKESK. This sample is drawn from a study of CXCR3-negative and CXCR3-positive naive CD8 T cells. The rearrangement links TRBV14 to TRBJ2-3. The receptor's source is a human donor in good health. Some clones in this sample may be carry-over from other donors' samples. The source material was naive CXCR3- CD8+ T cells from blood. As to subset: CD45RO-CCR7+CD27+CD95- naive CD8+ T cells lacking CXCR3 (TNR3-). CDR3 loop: CASSFNLEGTDTQYF.